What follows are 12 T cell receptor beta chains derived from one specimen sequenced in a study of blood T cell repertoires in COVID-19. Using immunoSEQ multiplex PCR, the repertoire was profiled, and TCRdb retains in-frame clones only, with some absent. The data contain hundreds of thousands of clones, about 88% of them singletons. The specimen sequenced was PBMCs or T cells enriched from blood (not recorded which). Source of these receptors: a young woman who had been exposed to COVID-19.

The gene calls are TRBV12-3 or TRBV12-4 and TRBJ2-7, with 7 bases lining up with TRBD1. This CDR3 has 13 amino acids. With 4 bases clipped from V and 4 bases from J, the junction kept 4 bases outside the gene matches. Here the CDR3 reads CASSSLTGYEQYF. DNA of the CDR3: TGTGCCAGCAGTTCCTTGACAGGGTACGAGCAGTACTTC.

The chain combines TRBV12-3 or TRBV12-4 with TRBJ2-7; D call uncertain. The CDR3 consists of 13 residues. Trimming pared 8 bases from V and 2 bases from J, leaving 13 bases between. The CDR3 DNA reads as TGTGCCAGCGTCAACAGCCCGACCTACGAGCAGTACTTC. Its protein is CASVNSPTYEQYF.

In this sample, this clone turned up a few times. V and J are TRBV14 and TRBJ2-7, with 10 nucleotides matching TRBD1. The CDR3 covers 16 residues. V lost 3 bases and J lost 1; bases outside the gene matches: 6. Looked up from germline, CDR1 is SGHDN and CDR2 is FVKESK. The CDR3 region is CASSHLPGQGSYEQYF. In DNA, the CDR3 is TGTGCCAGCAGCCACCTTCCGGGACAGGGGTCCTACGAGCAGTACTTC.

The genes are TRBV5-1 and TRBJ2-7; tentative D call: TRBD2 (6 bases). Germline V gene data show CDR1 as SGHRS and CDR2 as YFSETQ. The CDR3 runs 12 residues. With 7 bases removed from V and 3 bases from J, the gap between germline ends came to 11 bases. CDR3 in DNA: TGCGCCAGCCGGAGGGAGGACTACGAGCAGTACTTC. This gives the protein CASRREDYEQYF.

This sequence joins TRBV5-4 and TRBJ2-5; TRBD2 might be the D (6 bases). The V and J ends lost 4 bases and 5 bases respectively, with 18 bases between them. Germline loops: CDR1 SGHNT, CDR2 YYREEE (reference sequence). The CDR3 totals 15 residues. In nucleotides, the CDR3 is TGTGCCAGCAGCCCCGGAGGGTCCTGGGAGGAGACCCAGTACTTC. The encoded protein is CASSPGGSWEETQYF.

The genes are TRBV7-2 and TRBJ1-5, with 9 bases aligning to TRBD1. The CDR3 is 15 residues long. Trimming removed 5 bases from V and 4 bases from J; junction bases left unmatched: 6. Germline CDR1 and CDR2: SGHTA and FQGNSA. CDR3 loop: CASSALGTGNQPQHF. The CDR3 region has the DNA TGTGCCAGCAGCGCCCTTGGGACAGGGAATCAGCCCCAGCATTTT.

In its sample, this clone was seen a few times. Here the CDR3 DNA reads TGTGCCAGCAGCGACAGGGTCAGGGATCAGCCCCAGCATTTT. Translation gives CASSDRVRDQPQHF. The chain uses TRBV3-1 (or the pseudogene TRBV3-2) and TRBJ1-5; 7 bases match TRBD1. V shed 5 bases and J 5 bases; nucleotides not matched to a gene: 6. This CDR3 region has 14 residues. Germline CDR1 and CDR2: LGHDT and YNNKEL (reference sequence).

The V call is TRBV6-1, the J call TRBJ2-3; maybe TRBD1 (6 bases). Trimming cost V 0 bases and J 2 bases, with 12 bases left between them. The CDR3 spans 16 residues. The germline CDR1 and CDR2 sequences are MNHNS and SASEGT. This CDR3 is CASSEAGWGHTDTQYF. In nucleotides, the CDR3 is TGTGCCAGCAGTGAAGCGGGTTGGGGACACACAGATACGCAGTATTTT.

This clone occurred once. CDR3 residues: CASRPDIPMLEQYF. The CDR3 bases are TGTGCCAGCAGACCCGACATTCCTATGCTCGAGCAGTACTTC. V is TRBV5-4 and J is TRBJ2-7; D gene uncertain. V was cut by 5 bases and J by 6 bases, with 18 bases left in between. CDR1 and CDR2 (germline): SGHNT, YYREEE (reference sequence). The CDR3 sequence is 14 residues long.

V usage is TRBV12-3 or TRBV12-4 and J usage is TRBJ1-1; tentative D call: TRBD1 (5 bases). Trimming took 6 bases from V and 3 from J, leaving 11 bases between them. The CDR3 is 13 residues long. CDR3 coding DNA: TGTGCCAGCAGCTACGACAGCTACACTGAAGCTTTCTTT. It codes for CASSYDSYTEAFF.

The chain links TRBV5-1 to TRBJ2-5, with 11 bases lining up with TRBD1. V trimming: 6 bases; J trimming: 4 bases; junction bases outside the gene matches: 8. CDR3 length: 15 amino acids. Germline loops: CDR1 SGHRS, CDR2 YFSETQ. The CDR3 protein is CASTLTDRGRETQYF. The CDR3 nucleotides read TGCGCCAGCACCCTAACGGACAGGGGGCGAGAGACCCAGTACTTC.

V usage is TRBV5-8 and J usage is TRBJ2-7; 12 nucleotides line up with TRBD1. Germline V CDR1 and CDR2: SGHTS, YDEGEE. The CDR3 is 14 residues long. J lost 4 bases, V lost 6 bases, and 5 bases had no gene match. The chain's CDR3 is CASTWDRGPYEQYF. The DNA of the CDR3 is TGTGCCAGCACTTGGGACAGGGGGCCTTACGAGCAGTACTTC.